This entry is about one TCR beta chain. The antigen is not known. V lost 8 bases and J lost 7; bases outside the gene matches: 10. Germline V lookup: CDR1 WSHSY, CDR2 SAAADI. The CDR3 spans 13 residues. The sample originates from a study of T-cell reconstitution after alpha-beta-depleted transplantation in children. Study-level results: About two months after transplant, alpha-beta T cells reportedly came from several hundred expanded graft clones. One year after transplant, T-cell counts and diversity came mostly from newly produced T cells. Surviving recipient cells, namely T cells and thymic progenitors, were the source of high day-60 TCRbeta diversity in some patients.

For TCRbeta, the library was prepared with unique molecular identifiers. MiXCR, run by TCRdb on the PCR reads, gives a single entry per CDR3 protein. Of around 450,000 distinct CDR3 sequences listed, 15% to 20% are singletons. V gene TRBV10-2 combines with J gene TRBJ1-1, with 7 bases that match TRBD1. The source material was PBMCs, mostly from graft donor cells, sampled 360 days after TCRalphabeta/CD19-depleted stem cell transplant. This clonotype was sampled from a boy in the first two years of life who had a stem cell transplant for Wiskott-Aldrich syndrome, so the T cells may come from the graft donor. The CDR3 protein is CASQVLAGGEAFF. The CDR3 nucleotides are TGCGCCAGCCAGGTATTGGCAGGGGGTGAAGCTTTCTTT.